This T cell receptor (beta chain) emerged from a study of blood T cell repertoires in COVID-19 (TCRdb year 2020). For the wider study: Samples covering the acute and convalescent phases of COVID-19 were provided by collaborators in the United States, Italy and Spain. Where available, HLA class I and class II types were obtained from metadata supplied by the sample provider rather than from assay-based typing. A freely available public database, intended as a resource for researchers studying the immune response to SARS-CoV-2, is where the repertoires were released. Samples came from the ongoing ImmuneRACE study (first 160 participants) plus 1,254 subjects from 6 global collaborators. The prospective study material was composed of cDNA or gDNA derived from T cells, B-cell-depleted T cells, or PBMCs. Subjects who had been exposed to COVID-19, were actively infected with it, or had recovered from it provided the deeply sampled blood TCRbeta repertoires that made up the dataset. A de-identified subject ID, COVID-19 status, age in years and sex were almost always included in the sample metadata. Broad study findings and their caveats: How much clinical and demographic metadata was included differed by source and by participant, and the metadata was provided uncurated.

The CDR3 numbers 14 residues from cysteine through phenylalanine. Only the CDR3 DNA is retained, 42 bases long and in frame from the first base. Deletion took 4 bases off V and 4 bases off J, with a span of 11 bases between the germline ends. CDR1 is given as SNHLY and CDR2 as FYNNEI, both from the germline V gene. TCRbeta CDR3 regions were amplified from genomic DNA using the immunoSEQ Assay, a bias-controlled multiplex PCR. On the authors' methods: Within the assay, amplification of reference gene primers was used to estimate how many nucleated cells each sample contained. Sequence reads were collapsed and filtered to measure the absolute abundance of every unique TCRbeta CDR3 rearrangement. For each sample, productive Simpson clonality was calculated by taking the square root of Simpson's diversity index across productive rearrangements. TCRdb took over this immuneACCESS table, retaining in-frame rearrangements with V and J assigned. Such tables are incomplete; in checked studies, under half of the missing clones stem from an unresolved V gene, and the remainder is unexplained. That table is the source of V, J and clone size, and D and trimming were worked out from the DNA. For this sample the table gives some 180,000 clones, of which about 80% were detected only once. The ten largest clones add up to roughly 14% of the sample.

In the prospective study, participants were roughly 18 to 90 years old, resided in 24 geographic areas of the United States, and were enrolled through a virtual design. Cohort assignment in the prospective study relied on participant-reported clinical history from a screening survey and a study questionnaire. Exposed participants were defined as having been in contact with someone with a PCR-confirmed or clinician-diagnosed COVID-19 case within 2 weeks of study entry. In the prospective study, mobile phlebotomists collected whole blood, serum and a nasopharyngeal or oropharyngeal swab from each participant. Additional blood draws and questionnaires over an approximately two-month period could optionally be provided by prospective study participants. Before DNA extraction, blood samples from the prospective study were shipped at room temperature or frozen. This clone has more than one count but fewer than ten. The specificity of this receptor is unknown. The sample holds no much larger clone one base away, and base qualities are not on file.

The sequence joins TRBV2 to TRBJ1-5; no D gene call is confident. The source material was PBMCs or T cells enriched from blood (not recorded which). The TCR comes from a man between 60 and 75 years old who had been exposed to COVID-19. The DNA reads as follows: TGTGCCAGCAGTGTGAGGAACTGGAATCAGCCCCAGCATTTT. Translated, this gives CASSVRNWNQPQHF. Where the CDR3 stops, the reference TRBV2 and TRBJ1-5 genes take over; the full variable domain is EPEVTQTPSHQVTQMGQEVILRCVPISNHLYFYWYRQILGQKVEFLVSFYNNEISEKSEIFDDQFSVERPDGSNFTLKIRSTKLEDSAMYFCASSVRNWNQPQHFGDGTRLSIL.